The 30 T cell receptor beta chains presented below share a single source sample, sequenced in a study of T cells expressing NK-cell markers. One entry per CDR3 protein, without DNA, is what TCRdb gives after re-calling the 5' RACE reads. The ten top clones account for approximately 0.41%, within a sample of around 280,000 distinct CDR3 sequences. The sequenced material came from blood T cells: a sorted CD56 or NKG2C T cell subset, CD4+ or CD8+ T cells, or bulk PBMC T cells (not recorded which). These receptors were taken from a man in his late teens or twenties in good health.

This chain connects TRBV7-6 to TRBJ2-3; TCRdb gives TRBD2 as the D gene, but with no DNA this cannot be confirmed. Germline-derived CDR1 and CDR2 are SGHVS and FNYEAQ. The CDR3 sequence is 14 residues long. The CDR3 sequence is CASSSVAATDTQYF.

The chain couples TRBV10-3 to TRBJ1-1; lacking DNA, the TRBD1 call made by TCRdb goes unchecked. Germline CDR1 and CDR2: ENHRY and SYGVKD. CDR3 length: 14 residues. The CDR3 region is CAINGRGDATEAFF.

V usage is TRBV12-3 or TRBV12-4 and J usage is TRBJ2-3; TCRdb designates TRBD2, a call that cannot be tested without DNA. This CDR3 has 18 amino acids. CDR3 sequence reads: CASSAPGLAEAGTDTQYF.

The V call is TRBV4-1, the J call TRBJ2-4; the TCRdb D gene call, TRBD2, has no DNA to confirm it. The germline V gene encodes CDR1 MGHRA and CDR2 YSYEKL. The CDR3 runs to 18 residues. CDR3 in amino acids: CASSQSLAGLLAKNIQYF.

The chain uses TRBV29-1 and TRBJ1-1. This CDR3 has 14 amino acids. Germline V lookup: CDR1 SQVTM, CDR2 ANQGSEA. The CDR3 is CSVEGRTVVTEAFF.

The CDR3 spells CSVEAVTSGRRYNEQFF. This chain uses TRBV29-1 with TRBJ2-1; the D call of TRBD2 rests on TCRdb alone, since no DNA is present to check it. Per the germline V gene, CDR1 is SQVTM and CDR2 is ANQGSEA. The CDR3 has 17 amino acids.

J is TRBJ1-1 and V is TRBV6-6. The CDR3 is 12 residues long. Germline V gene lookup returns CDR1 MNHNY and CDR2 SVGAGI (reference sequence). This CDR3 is CASSSRNTEAFF.

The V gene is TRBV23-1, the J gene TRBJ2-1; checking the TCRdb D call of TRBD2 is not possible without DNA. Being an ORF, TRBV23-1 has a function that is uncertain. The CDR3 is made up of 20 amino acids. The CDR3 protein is CASSLFTRAGGKFSYNEQFF.

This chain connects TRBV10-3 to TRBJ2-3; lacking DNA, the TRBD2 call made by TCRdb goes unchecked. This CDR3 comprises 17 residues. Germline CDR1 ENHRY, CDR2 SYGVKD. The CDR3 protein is CATKGTSGKGPTDTQYF.

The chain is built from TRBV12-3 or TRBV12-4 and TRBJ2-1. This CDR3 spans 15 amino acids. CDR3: CASSAGSGSYNEQFF.

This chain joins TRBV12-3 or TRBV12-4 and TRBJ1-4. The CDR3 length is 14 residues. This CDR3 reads CASSLSNRQEKLFF.

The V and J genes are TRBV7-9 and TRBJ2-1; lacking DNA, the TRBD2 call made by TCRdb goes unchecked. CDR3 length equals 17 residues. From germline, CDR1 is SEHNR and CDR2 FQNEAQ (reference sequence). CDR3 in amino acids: CASSFPWSALPYNEQFF. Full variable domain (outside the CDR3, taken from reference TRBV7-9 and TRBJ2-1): DTGVSQNPRHKITKRGQNVTFRCDPISEHNRLYWYRQTLGQGPEFLTYFQNEAQLEKSRLLSDRFSAERPKGSFSTLEIQRTEQGDSAMYLCASSFPWSALPYNEQFFGPGTRLTVL.

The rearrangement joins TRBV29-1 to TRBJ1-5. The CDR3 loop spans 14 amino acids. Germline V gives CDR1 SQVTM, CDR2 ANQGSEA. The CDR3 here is CSVATGLDNQPQHF.

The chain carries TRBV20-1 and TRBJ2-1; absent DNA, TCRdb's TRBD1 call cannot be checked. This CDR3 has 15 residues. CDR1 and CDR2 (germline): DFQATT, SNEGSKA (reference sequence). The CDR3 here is CSVRVPGQTYNEQFF.

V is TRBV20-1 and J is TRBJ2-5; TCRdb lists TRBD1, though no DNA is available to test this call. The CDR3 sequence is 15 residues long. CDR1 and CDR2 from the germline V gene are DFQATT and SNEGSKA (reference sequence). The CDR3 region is CSARVPSGQKETQYF.

CDR3 amino acids: CASSPSWRARSYNEQFF. V usage is TRBV9 and J usage is TRBJ2-1; TCRdb's D call of TRBD2 is untestable without DNA. Germline V gene lookup returns CDR1 SGDLS and CDR2 YYNGEE. The CDR3 sequence is 17 residues long.

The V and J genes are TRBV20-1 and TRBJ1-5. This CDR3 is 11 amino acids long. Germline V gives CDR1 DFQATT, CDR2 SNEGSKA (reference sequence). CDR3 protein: CSARREVGQHF.

CDR3 region: CASSLGHSQPQHF. This chain connects TRBV28 to TRBJ1-5. CDR1 is MDHEN, CDR2 SYDVKM, per germline. This CDR3 region has 13 residues. Full variable domain (missing parts from reference TRBV28 and TRBJ1-5): DVKVTQSSRYLVKRTGEKVFLECVQDMDHENMFWYRQDPGLGLRLIYFSYDVKMKEKGDIPEGYSVSREKKERFSLILESASTNQTSMYLCASSLGHSQPQHFGDGTRLSIL.

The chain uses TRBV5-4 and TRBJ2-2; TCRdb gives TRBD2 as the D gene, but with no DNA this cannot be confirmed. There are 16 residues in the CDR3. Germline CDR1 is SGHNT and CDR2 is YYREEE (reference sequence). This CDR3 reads CASAPGGRPQTGELFF. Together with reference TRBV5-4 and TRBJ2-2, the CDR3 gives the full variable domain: ETGVTQSPTHLIKTRGQQVTLRCSSQSGHNTVSWYQQALGQGPQFIFQYYREEENGRGNFPPRFSGLQFPNYSSELNVNALELDDSALYLCASAPGGRPQTGELFFGEGSRLTVL.

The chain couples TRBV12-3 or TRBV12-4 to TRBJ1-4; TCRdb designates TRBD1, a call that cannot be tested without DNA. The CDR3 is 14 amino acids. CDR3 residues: CATSPGQVGGKLFF.

The CDR3 loop reads CAISESGVNTEAFF. This chain connects TRBV10-3 to TRBJ1-1. There are 14 residues in the CDR3. Germline V lookup: CDR1 ENHRY, CDR2 SYGVKD.

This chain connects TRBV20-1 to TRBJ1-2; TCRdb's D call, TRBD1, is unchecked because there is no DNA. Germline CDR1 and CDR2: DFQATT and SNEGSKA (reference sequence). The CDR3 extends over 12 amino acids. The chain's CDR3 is CSAAGGGYGYTF.

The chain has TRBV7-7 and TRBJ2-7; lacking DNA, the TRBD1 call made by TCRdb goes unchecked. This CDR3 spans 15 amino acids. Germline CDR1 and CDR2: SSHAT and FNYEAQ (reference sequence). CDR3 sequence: CASSPQWGTSYEQYF.

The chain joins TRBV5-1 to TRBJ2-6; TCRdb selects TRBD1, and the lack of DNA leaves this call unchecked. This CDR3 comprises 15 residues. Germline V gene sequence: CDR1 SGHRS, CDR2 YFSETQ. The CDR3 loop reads CASSSWGPGANVLTF.

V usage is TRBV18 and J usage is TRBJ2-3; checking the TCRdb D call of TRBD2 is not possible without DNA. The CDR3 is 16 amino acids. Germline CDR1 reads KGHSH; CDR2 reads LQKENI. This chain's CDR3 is CASSLRLDGGTDTQYF.

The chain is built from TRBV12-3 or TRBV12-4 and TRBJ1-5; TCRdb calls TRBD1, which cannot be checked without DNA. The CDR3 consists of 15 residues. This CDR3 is CASSSPGQDPQPQHF.

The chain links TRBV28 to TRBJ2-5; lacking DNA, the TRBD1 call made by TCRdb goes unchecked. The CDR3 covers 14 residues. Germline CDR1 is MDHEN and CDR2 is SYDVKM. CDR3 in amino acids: CASISGQGAETQYF.

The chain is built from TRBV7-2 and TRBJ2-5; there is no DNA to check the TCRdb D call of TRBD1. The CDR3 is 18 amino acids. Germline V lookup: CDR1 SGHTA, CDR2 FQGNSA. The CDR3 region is CASSSPTRGDRGLWTQYF.

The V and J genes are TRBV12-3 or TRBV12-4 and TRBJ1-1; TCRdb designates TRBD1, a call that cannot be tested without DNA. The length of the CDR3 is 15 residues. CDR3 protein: CASRHRDMGNTEAFF.

The CDR3 here is CASSQRPGETQYF. The chain combines TRBV4-2 with TRBJ2-5. CDR1 LGHNA and CDR2 YNFKEQ come from the germline V gene. The CDR3 spans 13 residues.